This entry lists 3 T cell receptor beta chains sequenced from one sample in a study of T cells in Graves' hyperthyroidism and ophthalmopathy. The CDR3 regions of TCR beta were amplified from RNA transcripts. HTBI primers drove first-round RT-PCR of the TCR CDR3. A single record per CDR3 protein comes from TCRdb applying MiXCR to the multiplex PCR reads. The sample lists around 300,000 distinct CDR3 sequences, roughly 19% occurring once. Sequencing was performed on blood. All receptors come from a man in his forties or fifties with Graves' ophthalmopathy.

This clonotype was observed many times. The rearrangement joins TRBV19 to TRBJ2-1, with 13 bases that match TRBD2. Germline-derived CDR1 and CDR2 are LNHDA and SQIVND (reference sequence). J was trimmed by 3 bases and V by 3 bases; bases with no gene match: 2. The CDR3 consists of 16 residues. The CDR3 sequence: CASSMGLAGFYNEQFF. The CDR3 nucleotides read TGTGCCAGTAGTATGGGACTAGCGGGGTTCTACAATGAGCAGTTCTTC.

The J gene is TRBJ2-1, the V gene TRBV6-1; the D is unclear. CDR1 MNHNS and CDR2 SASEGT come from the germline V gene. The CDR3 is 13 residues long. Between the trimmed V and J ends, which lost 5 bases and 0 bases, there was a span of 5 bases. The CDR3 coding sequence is TGTGCCAGCAGTCGAGCCTCCTACAATGAGCAGTTCTTC. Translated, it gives CASSRASYNEQFF.

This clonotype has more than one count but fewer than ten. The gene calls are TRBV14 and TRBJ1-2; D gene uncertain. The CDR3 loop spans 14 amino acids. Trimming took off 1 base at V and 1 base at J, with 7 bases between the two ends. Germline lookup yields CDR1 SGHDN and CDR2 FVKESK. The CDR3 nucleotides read TGTGCCAGCAGCCAAGCCAACAGTAACTATGGCTACACCTTC. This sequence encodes CASSQANSNYGYTF.